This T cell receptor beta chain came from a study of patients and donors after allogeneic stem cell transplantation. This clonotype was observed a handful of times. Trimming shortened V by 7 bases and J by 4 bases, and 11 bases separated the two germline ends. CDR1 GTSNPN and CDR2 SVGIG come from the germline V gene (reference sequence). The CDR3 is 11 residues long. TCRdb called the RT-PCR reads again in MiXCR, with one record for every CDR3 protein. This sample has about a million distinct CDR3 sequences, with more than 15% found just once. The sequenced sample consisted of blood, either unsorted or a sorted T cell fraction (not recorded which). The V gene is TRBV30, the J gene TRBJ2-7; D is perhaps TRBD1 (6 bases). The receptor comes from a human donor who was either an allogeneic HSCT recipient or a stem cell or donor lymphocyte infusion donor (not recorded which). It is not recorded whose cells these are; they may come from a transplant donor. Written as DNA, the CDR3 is TGTGCCTACCTGGACAGATACGAGCAGTACTTC. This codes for CAYLDRYEQYF.